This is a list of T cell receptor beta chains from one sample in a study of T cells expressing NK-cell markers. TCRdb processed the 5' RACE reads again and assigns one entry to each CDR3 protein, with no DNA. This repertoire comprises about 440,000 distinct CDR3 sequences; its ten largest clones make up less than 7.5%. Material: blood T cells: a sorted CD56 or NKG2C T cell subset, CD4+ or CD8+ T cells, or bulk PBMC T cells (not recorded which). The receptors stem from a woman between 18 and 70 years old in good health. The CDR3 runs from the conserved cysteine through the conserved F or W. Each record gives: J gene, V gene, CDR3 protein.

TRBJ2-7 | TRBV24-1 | CATSDSAESSYEQYF
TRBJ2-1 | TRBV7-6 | CASSLLGLGEEYEQFF
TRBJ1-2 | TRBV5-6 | CASSLGTGLNYGYTF
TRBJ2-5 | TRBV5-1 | CASRVNVAGQETQYF
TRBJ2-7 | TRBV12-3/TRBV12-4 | CASSLEWASGNYEQYF
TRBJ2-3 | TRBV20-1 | CSARVGTTIADTQYF
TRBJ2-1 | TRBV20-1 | CSASGRPLRYNEQFF
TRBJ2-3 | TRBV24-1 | CATSDPTGSGGTDTQYF
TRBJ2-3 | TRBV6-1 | CASRPTPDRVGGDTQYF
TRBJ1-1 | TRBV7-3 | CASSRNMDTEAFF
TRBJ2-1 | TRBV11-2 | CASSGRRGSYNEQFF
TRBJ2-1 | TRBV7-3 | CASTKLAGHEQFF
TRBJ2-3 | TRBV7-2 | CASAERANTDTQYF
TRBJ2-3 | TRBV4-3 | CASSPVAPSTDTQYF
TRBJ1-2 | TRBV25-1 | CASSDRGQALMRGYTF
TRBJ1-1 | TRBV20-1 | CSATVGKGTEAFF
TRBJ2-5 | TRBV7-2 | CASSLRGRFGETQYF
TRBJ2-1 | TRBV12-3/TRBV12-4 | CASSLRNGPWGQFF
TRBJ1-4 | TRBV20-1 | CSARRRGDEKLFF
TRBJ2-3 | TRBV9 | CASSETGTPRVDTQYF
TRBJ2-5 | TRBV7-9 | CASSVPAGGQETQYF
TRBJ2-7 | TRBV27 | CASSLRGTGGFVSYEQYF
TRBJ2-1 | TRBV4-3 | CASSQAGRSSYNEQFF
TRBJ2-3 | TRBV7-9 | CASSPRGVHTDTQYF
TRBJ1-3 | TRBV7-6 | CASSPPGTLGNTIYF
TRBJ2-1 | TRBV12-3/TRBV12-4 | CASSPDVESSYNEQFF
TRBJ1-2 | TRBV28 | CASRSRPGQYVGTF
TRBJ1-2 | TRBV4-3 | CASSQDPPGIPYGYTF
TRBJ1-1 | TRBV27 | CASRRQGEGEAFF
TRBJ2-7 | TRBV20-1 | CSARSRDLTYEQYF
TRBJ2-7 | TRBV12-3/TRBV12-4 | CASSPWTGVAYEQYF
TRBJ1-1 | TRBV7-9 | CASSYNRNTEAFF
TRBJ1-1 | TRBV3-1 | CASSTGQTTEAFF
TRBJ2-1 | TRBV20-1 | CSARPDAGVSYNEQFF
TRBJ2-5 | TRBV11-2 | CASSLSLRGRAFQETQYF
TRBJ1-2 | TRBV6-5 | CASSYGPQGYTF
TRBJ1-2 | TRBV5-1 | CASSPTGEFYGYTF
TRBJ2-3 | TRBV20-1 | CSARAGALGTDTQYF
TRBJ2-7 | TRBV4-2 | CASSQLRGPTYEQYF
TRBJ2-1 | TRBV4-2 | CASSHSQGPNEQFF
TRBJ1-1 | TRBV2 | CASTPEGILTEAFF
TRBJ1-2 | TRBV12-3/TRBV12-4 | CASRGGDRGLIGYTF
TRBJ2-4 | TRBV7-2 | CASSPGTSGRAQYF
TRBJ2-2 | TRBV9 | CASSVDGAVDTGELFF
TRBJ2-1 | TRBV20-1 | CSGSGTEANEQFF
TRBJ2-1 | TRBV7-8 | CASTDGGNEQFF
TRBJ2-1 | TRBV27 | CASSFNPNEQFF
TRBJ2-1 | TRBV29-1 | CSVEPGLVAFF
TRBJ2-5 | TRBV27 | CASRQLAGGLQETQYF
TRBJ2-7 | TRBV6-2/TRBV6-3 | CASRRTSGRYEQYF